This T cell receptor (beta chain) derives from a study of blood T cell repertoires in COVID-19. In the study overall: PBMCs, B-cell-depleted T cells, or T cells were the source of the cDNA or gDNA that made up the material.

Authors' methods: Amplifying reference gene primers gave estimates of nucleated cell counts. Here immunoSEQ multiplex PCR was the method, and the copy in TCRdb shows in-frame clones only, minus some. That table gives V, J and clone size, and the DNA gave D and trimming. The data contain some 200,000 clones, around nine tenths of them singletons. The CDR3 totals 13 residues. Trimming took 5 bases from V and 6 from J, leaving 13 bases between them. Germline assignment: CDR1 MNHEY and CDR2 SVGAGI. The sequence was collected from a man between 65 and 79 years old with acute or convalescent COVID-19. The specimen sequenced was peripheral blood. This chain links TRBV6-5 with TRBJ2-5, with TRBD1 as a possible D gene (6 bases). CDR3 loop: CASSLSRGQTQYF. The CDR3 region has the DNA TGTGCCAGCAGTCTCTCCAGGGGCCAGACCCAGTACTTC.